This TCR beta chain was observed in a study of T-cell memory formation after mild COVID-19. Study-wide background: Clustering of TCRs was largely donor specific.

A remark on this clonotype: Its antigen is not known.

The V gene's germline CDR1 is SGHRS and CDR2 YFSETQ. The CDR3 is 14 residues long. The germline V and J ends were trimmed by 4 bases and 7 bases, with 15 bases remaining between them. TCRdb re-called the 5' RACE reads through MiXCR, storing one row per CDR3 protein. The data show some 490,000 distinct CDR3 sequences, 15% to 20% seen once. Study outcomes and limitations: Day 15 to 85 contracting clones showed balanced CD4/CD8; later expanders leaned CD4+. Detection of some responders pre-infection suggested pre-existing cross-reactive memory T cells participated. Researchers report contracting CD4+ clones mostly in CM and EM, with CD8+ clones in EMRA.

Sequencing input: PBMCs or a T cell subset sorted from them (not recorded which). The receptor comes from an adult woman who had mild COVID-19 (a few samples of this study predate the infection). Cell type and time point are not known. The V and J genes are TRBV5-1 and TRBJ2-1; D is possibly TRBD1 (6 bases). Written as DNA, the CDR3 is TGCGCCAGCAGCGCCCAAACAGGGATTAATGAGCAGTTCTTC. Its translation is CASSAQTGINEQFF. The whole variable domain, remainder taken from reference TRBV5-1 and TRBJ2-1, is KAGVTQTPRYLIKTRGQQVTLSCSPISGHRSVSWYQQTPGQGLQFLFEYFSETQRNKGNFPGRFSGRQFSNSRSEMNVSTLELGDSALYLCASSAQTGINEQFFGPGTRLTVL.